The 14 T cell receptor beta chains reported below all come from one sample, sequenced in a study of blood T cells in healthy people across ages. Sample-barcoded 5' priming and a J-beta primer mix drove a second PCR of about 7 to 12 cycles. One entry per CDR3 protein, called by TCRdb with MiXCR from the 5' RACE reads. The data contain over 1,500,000 distinct CDR3 sequences, about 49% of them singletons. Sequencing input: blood. These receptors all stem from a woman aged 40 to 50 in good health.

For this clonotype: One end of the junction fails to match germline, which may point to a read error. The CDR3 spells CAISPDSSGASVLTF. For the CDR3, the DNA is TGTGCCATCAGTCCCGACAGCTCTGGGGCCAGCGTCCTGACTTTC. The chain joins TRBV10-3 to TRBJ2-6; D is perhaps TRBD1 (5 bases). Germline lookup yields CDR1 ENHRY and CDR2 SYGVKD. This CDR3 is built from 15 residues.

The V call is TRBV20-1, the J call TRBJ1-1; no definite D call. This CDR3 has 13 amino acids. Trimming removed 3 bases from V and 1 base from J, with 9 bases in between. The germline gives CDR1 DFQATT, CDR2 SNEGSKA (reference sequence). The DNA of the CDR3 is TGCAGTGCTAGTTTGACGGCGAACACTGAAGCTTTCTTT. This translates into CSASLTANTEAFF.

The chain couples TRBV11-2 to TRBJ1-1, with 9 bases fitting TRBD1. The CDR3 spans 16 residues. The J segment lost 0 bases and the V segment lost 6 bases, leaving 8 bases of the junction unmatched. CDR1 and CDR2 from the germline V gene are SGHAT and FQNNGV. This CDR3 reads CASRNTGGPMNTEAFF. In DNA, the CDR3 is TGTGCCAGCAGAAATACAGGGGGCCCCATGAACACTGAAGCTTTCTTT.

The chain links TRBV5-1 to TRBJ2-7; 8 bases align to TRBD1. CDR3 size: 15 residues. V was clipped by 0 bases and J by 5 bases; unmatched bases: 7. Germline V gene data show CDR1 as SGHRS and CDR2 as YFSETQ. The chain's CDR3 is CASSLGTGIYHEQYF. The DNA of the CDR3 is TGCGCCAGCAGCTTGGGGACAGGGATTTACCACGAGCAGTACTTC.

This clonotype occurred once. Here the CDR3 reads CASSWESSTDTQYF. The CDR3 DNA reads as TGTGCCAGCAGCTGGGAATCTAGCACAGATACGCAGTATTTT. The chain is built from TRBV7-9 and TRBJ2-3; D is unresolved. Germline lookup yields CDR1 SEHNR and CDR2 FQNEAQ (reference sequence). V dropped 4 bases and J dropped 0 bases, with 8 bases sitting between them. CDR3 size: 14 residues.

This clonotype was seen a handful of times. The chain recombines TRBV20-1 with TRBJ2-5; 7 positions agree with TRBD1. With V trimmed by 1 base and J by 3 bases, 11 bases remained unmatched. Germline loops: CDR1 DFQATT, CDR2 SNEGSKA (reference sequence). This CDR3 is 16 amino acids long. CDR3 DNA sequence: TGCAGTGCTAGAGGCGACACAGGGGATAGGGAAGAGACCCAGTACTTC. Its protein is CSARGDTGDREETQYF.

This clonotype was observed a few times. The chain is built from TRBV20-1 and TRBJ2-6; 10 bases line up with TRBD1. V dropped 1 base and J dropped 2; count of bases not matched to a gene: 2. The CDR3 has 16 amino acids. Germline values: CDR1 DFQATT, CDR2 SNEGSKA (reference sequence). CDR3 amino acids: CSARGQGAPGANVLTF. The CDR3 coding sequence is TGCAGTGCTAGAGGACAGGGGGCGCCTGGGGCCAACGTCCTGACTTTC.

The table lists this clonotype with a few counts. Here the CDR3 reads CASNPLADGTQYF. The CDR3 DNA is TGCGCCAGCAACCCACTAGCGGACGGGACCCAGTACTTC. The chain recombines TRBV5-1 with TRBJ2-4, with TRBD2 matching 8 bases. The closer fit of TRBJ2-5 to the DNA end suggests the J call may be wrong. CDR1 is SGHRS, CDR2 YFSETQ, per germline. The CDR3 has 13 residues.

Only a few counts were recorded for this clonotype. The J gene is TRBJ2-3, the V gene TRBV7-2; tentatively, D is TRBD2 (6 bases). The V and J ends lost 5 bases and 6 bases respectively, with 21 bases between them. Per germline, CDR1 SGHTA and CDR2 FQGNSA. The CDR3 spans 16 residues. CDR3 sequence reads: CASSPPNEGAGDTQYF. In DNA form, the CDR3 reads TGTGCCAGCAGCCCCCCGAATGAAGGGGCGGGGGATACGCAGTATTTT.

The gene calls are TRBV5-6 and TRBJ2-1; no firm D call. V lost 0 bases to trimming and J lost 5 bases, with 6 bases between them. Germline lookup yields CDR1 SGHDT and CDR2 YYEEEE. CDR3 size: 13 residues. The CDR3 DNA sequence: TGTGCCAGCAGCTTGGAATACGACAATGAGCAGTTCTTC. Translating it yields CASSLEYDNEQFF. Combining the CDR3 with reference TRBV5-6 and TRBJ2-1 gives the whole variable domain DAGVTQSPTHLIKTRGQQVTLRCSPKSGHDTVSWYQQALGQGPQFIFQYYEEEERQRGNFPDRFSGHQFPNYSSELNVNALLLGDSALYLCASSLEYDNEQFFGPGTRLTVL.

This clonotype has more than one count but fewer than ten. This chain connects TRBV27 to TRBJ2-4; 10 bases align to TRBD1. The V and J ends lost 6 bases and 1 base, in that order; junction bases with no gene match: 12. Germline lookup yields CDR1 MNHEY and CDR2 SMNVEV (reference sequence). This CDR3 spans 18 amino acids. CDR3 nucleotides: TGTGCCAGCAGACCTTCCGGGACAGGGGTTTTGGCCAAAAACATTCAGTACTTC. It translates to CASRPSGTGVLAKNIQYF.

This chain links TRBV4-2 with TRBJ2-1; 9 nucleotides align to TRBD1. Per germline, CDR1 LGHNA and CDR2 YNFKEQ. The CDR3 is 15 residues long. V was pared by 1 base and J by 5 bases, with 3 bases of the junction left unmatched. The CDR3 DNA reads as TGTGCCAGCAGCCAAGGTGGGACAGGGCACAATGAGCAGTTCTTC. This codes for CASSQGGTGHNEQFF.

As concerns this clonotype: The germline gene is not matched at one end of the junction; a read error may be the cause. The chain carries TRBV11-2 and TRBJ1-5; 9 nucleotides match TRBD1. CDR3 length equals 14 residues. CDR1 is SGHAT, CDR2 FQNNGV, per germline. CDR3 DNA sequence: TGTGCCTGCAGCCGCGACAGGGGGGAGCAGCCCCAGCATTTT. Translating gives CACSRDRGEQPQHF. Together with reference TRBV11-2 and TRBJ1-5, the CDR3 gives the full variable domain: EAGVAQSPRYKIIEKRQSVAFWCNPISGHATLYWYQQILGQGPKLLIQFQNNGVVDDSQLPKDRFSAERLKGVDSTLKIQPAKLEDSAVYLCACSRDRGEQPQHFGDGTRLSIL.

This clonotype appeared a few times. The gene calls are TRBV29-1 and TRBJ2-1, with 11 bases matching TRBD1. The junction had 10 bases not matched to a gene; V was cut back by 8 bases and J by 7 bases. Germline assignment: CDR1 SQVTM and CDR2 ANQGSEA. The CDR3 sequence is 14 residues long. CDR3: CSLRTGGFINEQFF. DNA for the CDR3: TGCAGCCTCCGGACAGGGGGCTTTATTAATGAGCAGTTCTTC.